Each of the 6 T cell receptor beta chains below was sequenced from the same sample in a study of molecular identifiers for immune sequencing clone quantification. TCRdb itself ran the PCR reads through MiXCR, one entry per CDR3 protein. The sample yields hundreds of thousands of distinct CDR3 sequences, less than 30% seen once. Sample: naive CD8+ T cells from blood, with Jurkat cell RNA spiked in. Regarding subset: FACS-sorted CD8+CD4-CCR7+CD45RA+ naive T cells. The origin of the receptors is a human donor in good health. Some libraries in this study had Jurkat cell RNA spiked in.

This clonotype has a handful of counts. The rearrangement joins TRBV20-1 to TRBJ2-1; a weak D match, TRBD1 (5 bases). V lost 0 bases to trimming and J lost 4 bases, with 28 bases between them. Germline V gene lookup returns CDR1 DFQATT and CDR2 SNEGSKA (reference sequence). This CDR3 is built from 20 residues. The CDR3 coding sequence is TGCAGTGCTAGAGAAGGGGTGGGGCAGGGTAGAGTCGTGGTATACAATGAGCAGTTCTTC. It yields the protein CSAREGVGQGRVVVYNEQFF.

As to this clonotype: A much larger clonotype is one base distant, so this may be a read error. No conserved phenylalanine or tryptophan is present at the end of the CDR3, so a read error is the likely explanation. V and J are TRBV29-1 and TRBJ2-5, with D possibly TRBD2 on 7 matching bases. In germline, CDR1 is SQVTM, CDR2 ANQGSEA. V lost 7 bases, J lost 5 bases, and 20 bases lay in between. The length of the CDR3 is 14 residues. In DNA form, the CDR3 reads TGCAGCGGAACAGGGAGGGAAATTGGGGAGACCCAGTACCTC. Its translation: CSGTGREIGETQYL.

This clonotype has a count of ten or more. This chain joins TRBV27 and TRBJ2-3, with 9 bases identical to TRBD2. Trimming cost V 5 bases and J 2 bases; bases outside gene matches: 8. This CDR3 spans 16 amino acids. Looked up from germline, CDR1 is MNHEY and CDR2 is SMNVEV (reference sequence). The CDR3 reads CASSTLAGALTDTQYF. Written as DNA, the CDR3 is TGTGCCAGCAGTACCTTAGCGGGGGCCCTCACAGATACGCAGTATTTT.

The count of this clonotype is one. The chain links TRBV11-2 to TRBJ2-5, with no clear D. Germline values: CDR1 SGHAT, CDR2 FQNNGV. V dropped 3 bases and J dropped 5 bases, with 13 bases sitting between them. This CDR3 is built from 14 residues. The CDR3 loop is CASSLDPALETQYF. The CDR3 DNA reads TGTGCCAGCAGCTTGGACCCAGCTTTGGAGACCCAGTACTTC.

The V and J genes are TRBV19 and TRBJ1-5; D is uncertain. The CDR3 spans 14 residues. The germline V gene encodes CDR1 LNHDA and CDR2 SQIVND (reference sequence). The CDR3 DNA is TGTGCTCAAGTCGAGTTTAATAGCAATCAGCCCCAGCATTTT. Amino acid sequence: CAQVEFNSNQPQHF.

This clonotype was counted once. This may be a read error: a much more frequent sequence differs by one nucleotide. Likely a read error: the CDR3 ends without its conserved phenylalanine or tryptophan. This rearrangement joins TRBV7-3 to TRBJ1-1; the D gene is possibly TRBD1 (5 bases). The CDR3 has 17 residues. CDR1 is SGHTA, CDR2 FQGTGA, per germline. V shed 4 bases and J shed 0 bases, with 18 bases lying between them. The CDR3 coding sequence is TGTGCCAGCAGCTCGTACGACAGAGACAGTCTGAACACTGAAGCTTTCTCT. As protein: CASSSYDRDSLNTEAFS.